Below are 30 T cell receptor beta chains sequenced from a single sample in a study of T cells in Graves' hyperthyroidism and ophthalmopathy. RNA transcripts provided the source from which TCR beta CDR3 regions were amplified. The primer set for the first-round RT-PCR of the TCR CDR3 was HTBI. TCRdb re-analysed the multiplex PCR reads in MiXCR, keeping a single row per CDR3 protein. The sample holds under 800,000 distinct CDR3 sequences, 11% to 15% seen once. What was sequenced was blood. The receptors derive from a woman between 18 and 29 years old with Graves' hyperthyroidism.

This clonotype showed up many times. This chain uses TRBV3-1 with TRBJ2-2; weak D call: TRBD2 (6 bases). There are 14 residues in the CDR3. The germline gives CDR1 LGHDT, CDR2 YNNKEL (reference sequence). The ends were cut back, 1 base at V and 4 bases at J, with 7 bases in the middle. In DNA, the CDR3 is TGTGCCAGCAGCCAAGGGGGAGGCACCGGGGAGCTGTTTTTT. It yields the protein CASSQGGGTGELFF.

This clonotype was observed at least ten times. This rearrangement joins TRBV2 to TRBJ1-5; D unclear. Looked up from germline, CDR1 is SNHLY and CDR2 is FYNNEI. The germline V and J ends were trimmed by 3 bases and 7 bases, with 13 bases remaining between them. This CDR3 is 14 amino acids long. CDR3 sequence (DNA): TGTGCCAGCAGTGATGTGTGGCTCGGACAGCCCCAGCATTTT. Amino acids: CASSDVWLGQPQHF.

This clonotype was detected ten times or more. The chain recombines TRBV27 with TRBJ1-1; the match to TRBD1 covers 8 bases. Germline values: CDR1 MNHEY, CDR2 SMNVEV (reference sequence). This CDR3 contains 14 residues. V was clipped by 1 base and J by 3 bases; unmatched bases: 1. CDR3 region: CASSLYRGYTEAFF. In nucleotides, the CDR3 is TGTGCCAGCAGTTTATACAGGGGGTACACTGAAGCTTTCTTT.

This clonotype showed up just a few times. The chain joins TRBV4-3 to TRBJ1-1; unclear D gene. CDR1 and CDR2 (germline): LGHNA, YSLEER. This CDR3 contains 13 residues. V dropped 4 bases and J dropped 11 bases, with 17 bases sitting between them. The chain's CDR3 is CASSLGPKEAAFF. CDR3 in DNA: TGCGCCAGCAGCCTAGGCCCGAAGGAGGCGGCTTTCTTT.

At least ten counts were recorded for this clonotype. The chain combines TRBV29-1 with TRBJ1-1, with D unresolved. The CDR3 is made up of 13 amino acids. Germline assignment: CDR1 SQVTM and CDR2 ANQGSEA. V shed 5 bases and J shed 0 bases, with 10 bases lying between them. The CDR3 sequence is CSVSPGLNTEAFF. CDR3 nucleotides: TGCAGCGTTTCTCCCGGGCTGAACACTGAAGCTTTCTTT.

J is TRBJ2-1 and V is TRBV2, with 9 bases identical to TRBD2. Germline V gene data show CDR1 as SNHLY and CDR2 as FYNNEI. J gave up 6 bases and V 1 base, and 4 bases lay outside the gene matches. The CDR3 totals 15 residues. In DNA, the CDR3 is TGTGCCAGCAGTGAAGTAGGCGGGAGGGCCAATGAGCAGTTCTTC. The encoded protein is CASSEVGGRANEQFF.

The rearrangement links TRBV7-9 to TRBJ2-3; 12 bases match TRBD2. This CDR3 contains 18 residues. CDR1 SEHNR and CDR2 FQNEAQ come from the germline V gene (reference sequence). The J segment lost 5 bases and the V segment lost 2 bases, leaving 11 bases of the junction unmatched. The CDR3: CASSLSVSSGRARDTQYF. Written as DNA, the CDR3 is TGTGCCAGCAGCTTATCCGTTTCTAGCGGGAGGGCCAGAGATACGCAGTATTTT. Combining the CDR3 with reference TRBV7-9 and TRBJ2-3 gives the whole variable domain DTGVSQNPRHKITKRGQNVTFRCDPISEHNRLYWYRQTLGQGPEFLTYFQNEAQLEKSRLLSDRFSAERPKGSFSTLEIQRTEQGDSAMYLCASSLSVSSGRARDTQYFGPGTRLTVL.

Here the CDR3 DNA reads TGCAGCGCCGTTGGCAGTAACACCGGGGAGCTGTTTTTT. It is translated as CSAVGSNTGELFF. The chain uses TRBV29-1 and TRBJ2-2; no definite D call. The CDR3 sequence is 13 residues long. From germline, CDR1 is SQVTM and CDR2 ANQGSEA. V shed 7 bases and J shed 2 bases, with 11 bases lying between them.

J is TRBJ1-3 and V is TRBV4-1; unclear D gene. The CDR3 has 17 residues. V lost 0 bases to trimming and J lost 8 bases, with 20 bases between them. Germline values: CDR1 MGHRA, CDR2 YSYEKL. The CDR3 loop reads CASSQDRRSPLGDTIYF. In DNA form, the CDR3 reads TGCGCCAGCAGCCAAGATAGGAGGAGCCCCCTCGGGGACACCATATATTTT.

This sequence joins TRBV20-1 and TRBJ2-7; TRBD1 aligns across 8 bases. The CDR3 extends over 19 amino acids. Trimming took 6 bases from V and 4 from J; bases not matched to a gene: 26. Germline lookup yields CDR1 DFQATT and CDR2 SNEGSKA (reference sequence). CDR3 coding DNA: TGCAGTGCCAAATCTACAGGGGGACAAGGCCCCCGGTTTCTATACGAGCAGTACTTC. Its protein product is CSAKSTGGQGPRFLYEQYF.

This clonotype was seen more than once but under ten times. The chain joins TRBV3-1 to TRBJ2-1; TRBD2 matches at 11 bases. With 2 bases clipped from V and 8 bases from J, the junction kept 2 bases outside the gene matches. This CDR3 is 14 amino acids long. Germline V gives CDR1 LGHDT, CDR2 YNNKEL (reference sequence). For the CDR3, the DNA is TGTGCCAGCAGCCAACTAGCGGGAGGCCATGAGCAGTTCTTC. Its protein is CASSQLAGGHEQFF.

This clonotype was recorded many times. J is TRBJ2-1 and V is TRBV20-1; 8 bases match TRBD2. V was clipped by 6 bases and J by 4 bases; unmatched bases: 11. The CDR3 consists of 15 residues. Germline V lookup: CDR1 DFQATT, CDR2 SNEGSKA (reference sequence). CDR3 DNA sequence: TGCAGTGCGACCTCCGCCAGCGGGGGTTACAATGAGCAGTTCTTC. Amino acid sequence: CSATSASGGYNEQFF.

This chain joins TRBV20-1 and TRBJ2-3, with 9 bases lining up with TRBD2. The CDR3 is 15 residues long. Germline-derived CDR1 and CDR2 are DFQATT and SNEGSKA (reference sequence). J was trimmed by 3 bases and V by 5 bases; bases with no gene match: 9. Here the CDR3 DNA reads TGCAGTGCTTACCTTAGCGGGAGCCGAACAGATACGCAGTATTTT. Translation: CSAYLSGSRTDTQYF.

Comments on this clonotype: Since a much larger clone is just one base distant, this may be a read error. V and J are TRBV27 and TRBJ2-7; the match to TRBD2 covers 10 bases. Unmatched junction bases numbered 11, after V lost 4 bases and J lost 5 bases. Germline CDR1 is MNHEY and CDR2 is SMNVEV (reference sequence). This CDR3 region has 16 residues. CDR3 region: CASSSLSGLAAHEQYF. The CDR3 DNA is TGTGCCAGCAGTTCCCTCAGCGGACTAGCGGCTCACGAGCAGTACTTC.

This chain links TRBV20-1 with TRBJ2-1; D not certain. This CDR3 has 11 amino acids. Germline lookup yields CDR1 DFQATT and CDR2 SNEGSKA (reference sequence). V gave up 0 bases and J gave up 8 bases, with 5 bases separating them. This CDR3 reads CSARDHHEQFF. The CDR3, as DNA: TGCAGTGCTAGAGATCATCATGAGCAGTTCTTC.

This clonotype has more than one count but fewer than ten. The chain uses TRBV11-2 and TRBJ2-5; weak D call: TRBD2 (5 bases). Germline CDR1 reads SGHAT; CDR2 reads FQNNGV. The ends were cut back, 5 bases at V and 5 bases at J, with 12 bases in the middle. The CDR3 consists of 13 residues. Written as DNA, the CDR3 is TGTGCCAGCAGCCGTGTCCAGCGGGAGACCCAGTACTTC. Translation: CASSRVQRETQYF.

This chain uses TRBV7-9 with TRBJ2-5, with unresolved D. This CDR3 region has 12 residues. V lost 5 bases to trimming and J lost 5 bases, with 9 bases between them. Germline assignment: CDR1 SEHNR and CDR2 FQNEAQ (reference sequence). CDR3 sequence (DNA): TGTGCCAGCAGCACCCCCAGGGAGACCCAGTACTTC. Translation gives CASSTPRETQYF.

This clonotype was observed many times. This chain uses TRBV28 with TRBJ2-7; D remains ambiguous. Germline V CDR1 and CDR2: MDHEN, SYDVKM. The CDR3 length is 12 residues. V was shortened by 3 bases and J by 1 base, with 4 bases between the two germline ends. CDR3 sequence (DNA): TGTGCCAGCAGTTTTAGGTCCTACGAGCAGTACTTC. This translates into CASSFRSYEQYF.

The sample holds a few counts of this clonotype. This sequence joins TRBV29-1 and TRBJ2-7; tentative D call: TRBD1 (6 bases). Germline lookup yields CDR1 SQVTM and CDR2 ANQGSEA. The CDR3 spans 10 residues. V was shortened by 5 bases and J by 9 bases, with 11 bases between the two germline ends. The DNA for the CDR3 is TGCAGCGTTCAGGGGATTCGGCAGTACTTC. Residues: CSVQGIRQYF.

V is TRBV6-2 or TRBV6-3 and J is TRBJ1-6; D is perhaps TRBD1 (6 bases). CDR1 MNHEY and CDR2 SVGEGT come from the germline V gene. V dropped 0 bases and J dropped 5 bases, with 11 bases sitting between them. The CDR3 extends over 16 amino acids. The CDR3 reads CASSYSPGEDNSPLHF. The CDR3 DNA reads TGTGCCAGCAGTTACTCCCCAGGGGAAGATAATTCACCCCTCCACTTT.

This clonotype was picked up many times. The V and J genes are TRBV13 and TRBJ2-5; D is unclear. This CDR3 region has 15 residues. The germline gives CDR1 PRHDT, CDR2 FYEKMQ (reference sequence). Trimming removed 5 bases from V and 0 bases from J, with 13 bases in between. CDR3 residues: CASSQNTEYQETQYF. The CDR3 DNA is TGTGCCAGCAGCCAGAATACAGAGTACCAAGAGACCCAGTACTTC.

Notes on this clonotype: Because the CDR3 is missing its conserved closing phenylalanine or tryptophan, this is likely a read error. V and J are TRBV7-2 and TRBJ2-1; 13 bases are shared with TRBD2. Germline CDR1 and CDR2: SGHTA and FQGNSA. The ends lost 4 bases at V and 9 bases at J; junction bases unmatched: 12. The CDR3 extends over 17 amino acids. In DNA form, the CDR3 reads TGTGCCAGCAGCTCTTATTGGACTAGCGGGAGTTCCAGTGAGCAGTTCCTC. As protein: CASSSYWTSGSSSEQFL.

The chain has TRBV6-1 and TRBJ2-5; 11 bases line up with TRBD2. The J call could be wrong; TRBJ2-1 is a better fit for the DNA end. The CDR3 length is 16 residues. Per germline, CDR1 MNHNS and CDR2 SASEGT. The CDR3 loop reads CASRKGLAGWWETQFF. In nucleotides, the CDR3 is TGTGCCAGCAGAAAAGGACTAGCGGGCTGGTGGGAGACCCAGTTCTTC.

This clonotype was seen just once. The CDR3 spells CASRRDYNEQFF. Here the CDR3 DNA reads TGTGCCAGCAGACGCGACTACAATGAGCAGTTCTTC. This chain links TRBV12-3 or TRBV12-4 with TRBJ2-1; D uncertain. This CDR3 region has 12 residues. Trimming took off 6 bases at V and 3 bases at J, with 6 bases between the two ends.

This chain joins TRBV24-1 and TRBJ2-2; D remains unclear. V was cut by 9 bases and J by 3 bases, with 7 bases left in between. Germline CDR1 reads KGHDR; CDR2 reads SFDVKD. The CDR3 extends over 12 amino acids. CDR3 region: CATASYTGELFF. The CDR3 bases are TGTGCCACCGCTTCGTACACCGGGGAGCTGTTTTTT.

This clonotype came up many times. The chain recombines TRBV3-1 with TRBJ1-2; possible D gene TRBD1, 5 bases. CDR1 is LGHDT and CDR2 is YNNKEL in the germline V gene (reference sequence). V was trimmed by 2 bases and J by 8 bases, leaving 12 bases between them. This CDR3 has 13 residues. CDR3 residues: CASSQIRGGGYTF. CDR3 bases: TGTGCCAGCAGCCAAATTCGGGGCGGCGGCTACACCTTC.

This clonotype turned up a few times. This chain connects TRBV14 to TRBJ2-3; D tentatively reads TRBD1 or TRBD2 (5 bases each). V gave up 5 bases and J gave up 6 bases, with 12 bases separating them. This CDR3 has 13 residues. Germline V gene sequence: CDR1 SGHDN, CDR2 FVKESK. The CDR3 sequence: CASSSPGADTQYF. In nucleotides, the CDR3 is TGTGCCAGCAGCAGTCCCGGGGCCGATACGCAGTATTTT. Combining the CDR3 with reference TRBV14 and TRBJ2-3 gives the whole variable domain EAGVTQFPSHSVIEKGQTVTLRCDPISGHDNLYWYRRVMGKEIKFLLHFVKESKQDESGMPNNRFLAERTGGTYSTLKVQPAELEDSGVYFCASSSPGADTQYFGPGTRLTVL.

This clonotype was observed many times. The V call is TRBV30, the J call TRBJ2-7, with D tentatively TRBD1 (6 bases). This CDR3 contains 13 residues. Trimming pared 4 bases from V and 9 bases from J, leaving 19 bases between. Germline V gives CDR1 GTSNPN, CDR2 SVGIG (reference sequence). The CDR3 protein is CAWTGQATAGQYF. CDR3 in DNA: TGTGCCTGGACGGGACAAGCAACGGCGGGGCAGTACTTC.

V gene TRBV18 combines with J gene TRBJ2-7, with a weak D call TRBD1 (5 bases). The V gene's germline CDR1 is KGHSH and CDR2 LQKENI. Trimming left V 3 bases short and J 0 bases short, with 9 bases between. This CDR3 has 14 amino acids. CDR3 region: CASSPSTVSYEQYF. In nucleotides, the CDR3 is TGTGCCAGCTCACCTTCGACAGTCTCCTACGAGCAGTACTTC. Full variable domain (missing parts from reference TRBV18 and TRBJ2-7): NAGVMQNPRHLVRRRGQEARLRCSPMKGHSHVYWYRQLPEEGLKFMVYLQKENIIDESGMPKERFSAEFPKEGPSILRIQQVVRGDSAAYFCASSPSTVSYEQYFGPGTRLTVT.

This chain connects TRBV19 to TRBJ2-7; 10 nucleotides line up with TRBD1. Germline V gives CDR1 LNHDA, CDR2 SQIVND (reference sequence). The J segment lost 7 bases and the V segment lost 5 bases, leaving 11 bases of the junction unmatched. The CDR3 covers 15 residues. The CDR3: CASSAATGGKLEQYF. In DNA, the CDR3 is TGTGCCAGTAGTGCAGCGACAGGGGGCAAATTGGAGCAGTACTTC. Full variable domain (rest looked up from reference TRBV19 and TRBJ2-7): DGGITQSPKYLFRKEGQNVTLSCEQNLNHDAMYWYRQDPGQGLRLIYYSQIVNDFQKGDIAEGYSVSREKKESFPLTVTSAQKNPTAFYLCASSAATGGKLEQYFGPGTRLTVT.